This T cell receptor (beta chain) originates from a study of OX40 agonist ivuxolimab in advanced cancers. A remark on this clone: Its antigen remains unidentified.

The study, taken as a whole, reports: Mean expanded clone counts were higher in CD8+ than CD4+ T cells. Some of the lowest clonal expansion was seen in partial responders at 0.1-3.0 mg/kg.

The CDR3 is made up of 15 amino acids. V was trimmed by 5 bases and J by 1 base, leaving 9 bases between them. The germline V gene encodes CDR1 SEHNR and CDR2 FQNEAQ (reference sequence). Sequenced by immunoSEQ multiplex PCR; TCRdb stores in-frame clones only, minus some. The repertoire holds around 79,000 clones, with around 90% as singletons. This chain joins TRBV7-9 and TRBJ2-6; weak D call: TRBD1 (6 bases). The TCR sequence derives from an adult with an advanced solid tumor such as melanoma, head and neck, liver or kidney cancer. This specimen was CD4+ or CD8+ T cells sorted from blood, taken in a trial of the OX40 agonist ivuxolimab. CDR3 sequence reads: CASSKQGSGANVLTF. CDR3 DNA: TGTGCCAGCAGCAAACAGGGTTCTGGGGCCAACGTCCTGACTTTC. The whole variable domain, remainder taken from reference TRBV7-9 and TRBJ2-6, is DTGVSQNPRHKITKRGQNVTFRCDPISEHNRLYWYRQTLGQGPEFLTYFQNEAQLEKSRLLSDRFSAERPKGSFSTLEIQRTEQGDSAMYLCASSKQGSGANVLTFGAGSRLTVL.